Each of the 14 T cell receptor beta chains below was sequenced from the same sample in a study of blood T cells in healthy people across ages. Then a second PCR, running roughly 6 to 12 cycles, was carried out with a sample-barcoded 5' primer and a J-beta primer mix. TCRdb processed the 5' RACE reads anew with MiXCR; each CDR3 protein has one entry. The profile covers about 970,000 distinct CDR3 sequences, with 51% appearing a single time and roughly 23% taken by the ten largest. Sequenced material: blood. All receptors derive from a woman aged 60 to 75 in good health.

A few counts support this clonotype. The V gene is TRBV6-1, the J gene TRBJ2-3; TRBD1 or TRBD2 may be the D gene (5 bases each). Germline lookup yields CDR1 MNHNS and CDR2 SASEGT. V lost 8 bases, J lost 5 bases, and 20 bases lay in between. The CDR3 runs to 15 residues. The CDR3 nucleotides read TGTGCCAGCGGCCGGGACCCGGATCGAAAAGATACGCAGTATTTT. This codes for CASGRDPDRKDTQYF.

The chain has TRBV5-1 and TRBJ2-1; D gene uncertain. Germline V lookup: CDR1 SGHRS, CDR2 YFSETQ. V gave up 3 bases and J gave up 14 bases, with 15 bases separating them. The CDR3 is made up of 12 amino acids. CDR3 residues: CASSWTQGLEFF. In nucleotides, the CDR3 is TGCGCCAGCAGCTGGACCCAAGGTCTTGAGTTCTTC.

This clonotype was seen a few times. As DNA, the CDR3 is TGTGCCAGCAGGGGACTAGCGGGTAAAAACATTCAGTACTTC. This sequence encodes CASRGLAGKNIQYF. The V gene is TRBV2, the J gene TRBJ2-4; 12 bases map to TRBD2. V was clipped by 6 bases and J by 4 bases; unmatched bases: 1. Germline CDR1 and CDR2: SNHLY and FYNNEI. The length of the CDR3 is 14 residues.

This chain links TRBV30 with TRBJ1-4; the D gene is possibly TRBD1 (5 bases). Trimming removed 6 bases from V and 10 bases from J, with 27 bases in between. The V gene's germline CDR1 is GTSNPN and CDR2 SVGIG (reference sequence). This CDR3 contains 16 residues. This CDR3 reads CACSAMYGRERGKLFF. DNA of the CDR3: TGTGCCTGCAGCGCGATGTATGGCAGGGAAAGAGGAAAACTGTTTTTT. Full variable domain (outside the CDR3, taken from reference TRBV30 and TRBJ1-4): SQTIHQWPATLVQPVGSPLSLECTVEGTSNPNLYWYRQAAGRGLQLLFYSVGIGQISSEVPQNLSASRPQDRQFILSSKKLLLSDSGFYLCACSAMYGRERGKLFFGSGTQLSVL.

In DNA, the CDR3 is TGCAGCGCTAGGGGGCAGAGCACAGATACGCAGTATTTT. This encodes CSARGQSTDTQYF. The chain couples TRBV29-1 to TRBJ2-3; TRBD1 agrees at 7 bases. J was trimmed by 0 bases and V by 7 bases; bases with no gene match: 4. This CDR3 is built from 13 residues. Germline CDR1 is SQVTM and CDR2 is ANQGSEA.

This chain links TRBV28 with TRBJ2-2, with a possible D match to TRBD1 (5 bases). V lost 6 bases and J lost 4, with 12 bases in between. This CDR3 is 14 amino acids long. The germline gives CDR1 MDHEN, CDR2 SYDVKM. The CDR3 here is CASRRGRLTGELFF. In nucleotides, the CDR3 is TGTGCCAGCAGAAGGGGCAGACTCACCGGGGAGCTGTTTTTT.

V and J are TRBV2 and TRBJ1-6, with D unresolved. This CDR3 has 16 amino acids. CDR1 is SNHLY, CDR2 FYNNEI, per germline. With 2 bases removed from V and 0 bases from J, the gap between germline ends came to 8 bases. The CDR3 nucleotides are TGTGCCAGCAGTGAAACCTTCAGCTCCTATAATTCACCCCTCCACTTT. As protein: CASSETFSSYNSPLHF.

This clonotype has just a few counts. J is TRBJ1-2 and V is TRBV5-6; possible D gene TRBD1, 5 bases. CDR1 is SGHDT, CDR2 YYEEEE, per germline. This CDR3 has 13 amino acids. V lost 3 bases, J lost 3 bases, and 9 bases lay in between. CDR3 in amino acids: CASSSDRDYGYTF. In DNA, the CDR3 is TGTGCCAGCAGCTCAGACAGAGACTATGGCTACACCTTC.

The chain combines TRBV25-1 with TRBJ1-2; TRBD1 aligns across 9 bases. With V trimmed by 6 bases and J by 7 bases, 3 bases remained unmatched. The CDR3 is 12 residues long. Germline V gene sequence: CDR1 MGHDK, CDR2 SYGVNS. CDR3 sequence reads: CASSGQGLGYTF. In DNA form, the CDR3 reads TGTGCCAGCAGCGGACAGGGGCTTGGCTACACCTTC.

This clonotype was counted a few times. V and J are TRBV3-1 and TRBJ1-2, with a possible D match to TRBD1 (5 bases). The V gene's germline CDR1 is LGHDT and CDR2 YNNKEL (reference sequence). The CDR3 consists of 14 residues. V was pared by 4 bases and J by 3 bases, with 12 bases between. In DNA form, the CDR3 reads TGTGCCAGCAGCCCCCGGGGCGACTACTATGGCTACACCTTC. Protein product: CASSPRGDYYGYTF.

As concerns this clonotype: At one of its ends the junction is not consistent with the germline gene, which may arise from a read error. The chain combines TRBV4-1 with TRBJ2-1, with D possibly matching TRBD2 (5 bases). This CDR3 has 15 amino acids. Germline loops: CDR1 MGHRA, CDR2 YSYEKL. CDR3 sequence reads: CASGQVAPPSNEQFF. CDR3 DNA sequence: TGCGCCAGCGGCCAAGTAGCGCCCCCGAGCAATGAGCAGTTCTTC.

With respect to this clonotype: A read error may account for a junction end that differs from germline. V gene TRBV2 combines with J gene TRBJ1-5, with a possible D match to TRBD1 (6 bases). The CDR3 sequence is 15 residues long. Germline lookup yields CDR1 SNHLY and CDR2 FYNNEI. The CDR3 bases are TGTGCCAGCAGTGAAAGCCAGGGGCGTAATCATCCCCAGCATTTT. Amino acid sequence: CASSESQGRNHPQHF.

This chain joins TRBV12-3 or TRBV12-4 and TRBJ2-2; D perhaps matches TRBD2 (5 bases). The CDR3 length is 14 residues. V lost 6 bases and J 7 bases, leaving 15 bases between the germline ends. For the CDR3, the DNA is TGTGCCAGCAGCCTATTAGTTGGAGGCGGGGAGCTGTTTTTT. It codes for CASSLLVGGGELFF.

The CDR3 region has the DNA TGCGCCAGCCGCGTCGTGGAAAACACTGAAGCTTTCTTT. It encodes CASRVVENTEAFF. The rearrangement links TRBV10-2 to TRBJ1-1; no firm D call. Trimming cost V 8 bases and J 2 bases, with 12 bases left between them. The CDR3 has 13 amino acids. CDR1 WSHSY and CDR2 SAAADI come from the germline V gene.